A single sample gave rise to the 25 T cell receptor beta chains below, sequenced in a study of blood T cell dynamics during melanoma immunotherapy. Sequenced by immunoSEQ multiplex PCR; TCRdb stores in-frame clones only, minus some. Of 7,000 to 10,000 clones listed, 88% were seen once; the top ten hold approximately 2.2%. The sample's time point: week 3, after first cycle of checkpoint inhibitor. This specimen was blood, taken from a patient treated with checkpoint blockade. The receptors were sampled from a human donor with melanoma.

CDR3 DNA sequence: TGTGCCAGCAGCTTGTCAGGGCCGAAGACTGGAAACACCATATATTTT. As protein: CASSLSGPKTGNTIYF. The chain employs TRBV7-9 and TRBJ1-3; possibly TRBD1 for D (5 bases). With 3 bases removed from V and 2 bases from J, the gap between germline ends came to 14 bases. The V gene's germline CDR1 is SEHNR and CDR2 FQNEAQ (reference sequence). The CDR3 loop spans 16 amino acids.

The chain joins TRBV7-2 to TRBJ2-7, with D possibly being TRBD1 or TRBD2 (5 bases each). Germline V gives CDR1 SGHTA, CDR2 FQGNSA. V was pared by 8 bases and J by 3 bases, with 20 bases between. The length of the CDR3 is 15 residues. The CDR3 loop reads CASGWGVGLLYEQYF. The CDR3 coding sequence is TGTGCCAGCGGATGGGGAGTGGGGCTACTCTACGAGCAGTACTTC.

The table lists this clone with a few counts. This chain uses TRBV2 with TRBJ2-7, with D perhaps matching TRBD2 (5 bases). Per the germline V gene, CDR1 is SNHLY and CDR2 is FYNNEI. The CDR3 loop spans 12 amino acids. The V gene lost 4 bases and the J gene lost 7 bases, with 11 bases spanning the gap. The CDR3 DNA reads TGTGCCAGCAGTGCGGAGCCGGGAGAGCAGTACTTC. Protein product: CASSAEPGEQYF.

V and J are TRBV5-1 and TRBJ2-1, with D perhaps matching TRBD1 or TRBD2 (5 bases each). The CDR3 covers 14 residues. The germline V and J ends were trimmed by 5 bases and 4 bases, with 13 bases remaining between them. Germline V gene lookup returns CDR1 SGHRS and CDR2 YFSETQ. This chain's CDR3 is CASREGSGYNEQFF. CDR3 sequence (DNA): TGCGCCAGCAGAGAGGGGTCGGGTTACAATGAGCAGTTCTTC.

This chain joins TRBV19 and TRBJ2-1; 11 nucleotides align to TRBD2. The CDR3 totals 15 residues. Germline V gives CDR1 LNHDA, CDR2 SQIVND (reference sequence). Trimming removed 5 bases from V and 2 bases from J; junction bases left unmatched: 2. The DNA for the CDR3 is TGTGCCAGTAGTTTGACTAGCGGGACCTACAATGAGCAGTTCTTC. It yields the protein CASSLTSGTYNEQFF.

In this sample, this clone turned up a few times. The DNA for the CDR3 is TGTGCCAGCAGCTTAGCAGGTGGGGGGAGCTACACCTTC. Protein: CASSLAGGGSYTF. The chain links TRBV7-9 to TRBJ1-2; D might be TRBD1 (5 bases). Per germline, CDR1 SEHNR and CDR2 FQNEAQ (reference sequence). The V end lost 0 bases, the J end lost 9 bases, and 11 bases lay between the germline ends. The CDR3 consists of 13 residues.

J is TRBJ2-7 and V is TRBV11-2; maybe TRBD1 (6 bases). Trimming left V 3 bases short and J 3 bases short, with 15 bases between. The CDR3 is 15 amino acids. CDR1 is SGHAT and CDR2 is FQNNGV in the germline V gene. The CDR3 reads CASSFARGDFYEQYF. In DNA, the CDR3 is TGTGCCAGCAGCTTCGCCAGGGGCGATTTCTACGAGCAGTACTTC.

This clone has only a few counts. The chain recombines TRBV5-4 with TRBJ1-3, with TRBD1 matching 7 bases. From germline, CDR1 is SGHNT and CDR2 YYREEE (reference sequence). V lost 3 bases, J lost 4 bases, and 4 bases stayed unmatched. The CDR3 totals 14 residues. The CDR3 is CASSWRGRGNTIYF. The CDR3 DNA follows: TGTGCCAGCAGCTGGAGGGGGCGCGGAAACACCATATATTTT.

The V call is TRBV7-2, the J call TRBJ1-4; D is perhaps TRBD1 (6 bases). Trimming left V 1 base short and J 10 bases short, with 13 bases between. Germline loops: CDR1 SGHTA, CDR2 FQGNSA. The CDR3 extends over 14 amino acids. CDR3 DNA sequence: TGTGCCAGCAGCTTAGATCGCAGGGGAGGAAAACTGTTTTTT. Residues: CASSLDRRGGKLFF.

This chain connects TRBV4-3 to TRBJ1-1; TRBD1 matches 12 bases. The J segment lost 1 base and the V segment lost 4 bases, leaving 7 bases of the junction unmatched. The CDR3 is made up of 17 amino acids. The germline gives CDR1 LGHNA, CDR2 YSLEER. The CDR3 sequence is CASSLGTGGLGNTEAFF. As DNA, the CDR3 is TGCGCCAGCAGCCTCGGGACAGGGGGCTTGGGGAACACTGAAGCTTTCTTT.

The chain couples TRBV7-2 to TRBJ1-5; 7 bases are shared with TRBD1. V shed 1 base and J 6 bases; nucleotides not matched to a gene: 0. CDR1 SGHTA and CDR2 FQGNSA come from the germline V gene. The CDR3 consists of 13 residues. CDR3 in DNA: TGTGCCAGCAGCTTAGGGACAGGTCAGCCCCAGCATTTT. It yields the protein CASSLGTGQPQHF.

The chain combines TRBV7-2 with TRBJ2-5, with 8 bases that match TRBD1. The assigned J gene may be wrong: the sequence end matches TRBJ2-7 better. The CDR3 runs to 19 residues. Germline V CDR1 and CDR2: SGHTA, FQGNSA. The CDR3 is CASSPRAGLRTGSSYEQYF. Written as DNA, the CDR3 is TGTGCCAGCAGCCCCCGTGCGGGTTTAAGGACAGGGAGCTCCTACGAGCAGTACTTC.

The genes are TRBV27 and TRBJ1-2, with D unresolved. V lost 2 bases, J lost 2 bases, and 9 bases lay in between. Germline V CDR1 and CDR2: MNHEY, SMNVEV (reference sequence). The length of the CDR3 is 14 residues. The CDR3 coding sequence is TGTGCCAGCAGTTTAAGGCGACAAAACTATGGCTACACCTTC. This translates into CASSLRRQNYGYTF.

V gene TRBV14 combines with J gene TRBJ1-6; D remains ambiguous. The V end lost 0 bases, the J end lost 9 bases, and 12 bases lay between the germline ends. The CDR3 has 15 residues. The germline CDR1 and CDR2 sequences are SGHDN and FVKESK. The DNA for the CDR3 is TGTGCCAGCAGCCAAGATCAAGTACGGGGTTCACCCCTCCACTTT. It specifies CASSQDQVRGSPLHF.

The V and J genes are TRBV7-3 and TRBJ1-2; TRBD1 agrees at 7 bases. Germline CDR1 reads SGHTA; CDR2 reads FQGTGA. The CDR3 spans 13 residues. After removal of 5 bases from V and 6 bases from J, the junction contained 6 bases not matched to a gene. The CDR3 loop is CASSNTGADGYTF. In DNA, the CDR3 is TGTGCCAGCAGCAACACAGGGGCAGATGGCTACACCTTC. The full variable domain, rest sourced from reference TRBV7-3 and TRBJ1-2, is GAGVSQTPSNKVTEKGKYVELRCDPISGHTALYWYRQSLGQGPEFLIYFQGTGAADDSGLPNDRFFAVRPEGSVSTLKIQRTERGDSAVYLCASSNTGADGYTFGSGTRLTVV.

The rearrangement links TRBV4-1 to TRBJ2-7, with 8 bases lining up with TRBD1. Per the germline V gene, CDR1 is MGHRA and CDR2 is YSYEKL. V was pared by 0 bases and J by 12 bases, with 10 bases of the junction left unmatched. CDR3 length: 14 amino acids. CDR3 sequence: CASSQDVRQGFSYF. CDR3 DNA sequence: TGCGCCAGCAGCCAAGATGTCCGACAGGGGTTTTCGTACTTC.

The J gene is TRBJ2-2, the V gene TRBV5-1; D is ambiguous. CDR3 length: 12 amino acids. V lost 4 bases and J 7 bases, leaving 8 bases between the germline ends. Per the germline V gene, CDR1 is SGHRS and CDR2 is YFSETQ. The CDR3 bases are TGCGCCAGCAGCACCAGTGACGGGGAGCTGTTTTTT. Protein product: CASSTSDGELFF. Full variable domain (missing parts from reference TRBV5-1 and TRBJ2-2): KAGVTQTPRYLIKTRGQQVTLSCSPISGHRSVSWYQQTPGQGLQFLFEYFSETQRNKGNFPGRFSGRQFSNSRSEMNVSTLELGDSALYLCASSTSDGELFFGEGSRLTVL.

For the CDR3, the DNA is TGTGCTAGTGGTTTGTTTTCCCGGGCCATGGATGGCTACACCTTC. Translation: CASGLFSRAMDGYTF. V gene TRBV12-5 combines with J gene TRBJ1-2; D gene unclear. Germline V gene data show CDR1 as LGHNT and CDR2 as FRNRAP. V was clipped by 2 bases and J by 6 bases, with 16 bases between them. This CDR3 region has 15 residues.

The chain couples TRBV2 to TRBJ2-1; D remains ambiguous. V was clipped by 4 bases and J by 4 bases, with 2 bases between them. Germline lookup yields CDR1 SNHLY and CDR2 FYNNEI. The CDR3 is 11 residues long. CDR3 sequence reads: CASSGYNEQFF. The CDR3 DNA follows: TGTGCCAGCAGTGGGTACAATGAGCAGTTCTTC.

The chain joins TRBV5-6 to TRBJ1-3, with D uncertain. The V gene's germline CDR1 is SGHDT and CDR2 YYEEEE. Deletions cut 1 base from V and 7 bases from J, with 12 bases between. CDR3 length: 14 residues. The CDR3 nucleotides read TGTGCCAGCAGCTTGAGAGGTGGAGGTAACACCATATATTTT. It codes for CASSLRGGGNTIYF.

This sequence joins TRBV19 and TRBJ1-3; TRBD1 agrees at 7 bases. Germline assignment: CDR1 LNHDA and CDR2 SQIVND (reference sequence). This CDR3 comprises 18 residues. V lost 6 bases to trimming and J lost 0 bases; unmatched junction nucleotides: 14. The CDR3 coding sequence is TGTGCCAGTAGGTTGACCGCCGGGACAGAGGGCTCTGGAAACACCATATATTTT. Its protein is CASRLTAGTEGSGNTIYF.

The chain joins TRBV6-5 to TRBJ1-6; 12 positions agree with TRBD1. V trimming: 6 bases; J trimming: 15 bases; junction bases outside the gene matches: 12. The germline V gene has CDR1 MNHEY and CDR2 SVGAGI. This CDR3 has 15 residues. This CDR3 is CASRQPGQGAHYLHF. CDR3 nucleotide sequence: TGTGCCAGCAGACAACCGGGACAGGGGGCGCATTACCTCCACTTT.

This chain links TRBV7-2 with TRBJ2-7; D is ambiguous. The CDR3 length is 12 residues. Between the trimmed V and J ends, which lost 5 bases and 4 bases, there was a span of 9 bases. Germline V gene lookup returns CDR1 SGHTA and CDR2 FQGNSA. The CDR3 loop reads CASSIQSYEQYF. The CDR3 DNA sequence: TGTGCCAGCAGCATTCAAAGTTACGAGCAGTACTTC.

This clone was picked up one time. In nucleotides, the CDR3 is TGTGCCAGCAGCTCGACAGGGACCTCCTACGAGCAGTACTTC. Amino acid sequence: CASSSTGTSYEQYF. The chain carries TRBV7-9 and TRBJ2-7, with 7 bases fitting TRBD1. Germline CDR1 is SEHNR and CDR2 is FQNEAQ (reference sequence). The V and J ends lost 4 bases and 0 bases, in that order; junction bases with no gene match: 3. The CDR3 runs 14 residues.

V gene TRBV7-9 combines with J gene TRBJ2-7; D is unresolved. The CDR3 sequence is 11 residues long. The V gene's germline CDR1 is SEHNR and CDR2 FQNEAQ (reference sequence). V dropped 8 bases and J dropped 2 bases, with 7 bases sitting between them. The CDR3 DNA reads TGTGCCAGCTCCAGGACCTACGAGCAGTACTTC. Amino acid sequence: CASSRTYEQYF.